The 27 T cell receptor beta chains below come from one sample, sequenced in a study of blood T cell repertoires in COVID-19. Sequencing used immunoSEQ multiplex PCR; TCRdb keeps in-frame clones, though not all of them. This table holds 88,000 or so clones, about four fifths found once. Material: peripheral blood. These receptors came from a human donor in a cohort sampled during active COVID-19.

The chain joins TRBV30 to TRBJ1-1; tentative D call: TRBD1 (5 bases). This CDR3 comprises 11 residues. Germline lookup yields CDR1 GTSNPN and CDR2 SVGIG (reference sequence). Deletions cut 4 bases from V and 6 bases from J, with 9 bases between. The CDR3 sequence: CAWKGTAEAFF. Written as DNA, the CDR3 is TGTGCCTGGAAGGGGACTGCTGAAGCTTTCTTT.

The CDR3 spells CSVVQKATNEKLFF. CDR3 DNA sequence: TGCAGCGTTGTACAGAAGGCAACTAATGAAAAACTGTTTTTT. The rearrangement links TRBV29-1 to TRBJ1-4; D unclear. Germline V gives CDR1 SQVTM, CDR2 ANQGSEA. CDR3 length: 14 amino acids. V was trimmed by 4 bases and J by 0 bases, leaving 9 bases between them. The full variable domain, with the rest looked up from reference TRBV29-1 and TRBJ1-4, is SAVISQKPSRDICQRGTSLTIQCQVDSQVTMMFWYRQQPGQSLTLIATANQGSEATYESGFVIDKFPISRPNLTFSTLTVSNMSPEDSSIYLCSVVQKATNEKLFFGSGTQLSVL.

The CDR3 nucleotides are TGTGCCAGCAGCCGCCGGACTAGCGGGAGGGGTATAGATACGCAGTATTTT. Amino acid sequence: CASSRRTSGRGIDTQYF. The chain is built from TRBV11-3 and TRBJ2-3; 15 nucleotides line up with TRBD2. Losses at the gene ends were 5 bases for V and 5 bases for J; bases not matched to a gene: 8. Germline V gives CDR1 SGHNT, CDR2 YENEEA. The CDR3 has 17 amino acids.

The chain has TRBV4-1 and TRBJ2-3; 9 bases align to TRBD2. With V trimmed by 4 bases and J by 5 bases, 10 bases remained unmatched. Germline CDR1 reads MGHRA; CDR2 reads YSYEKL. The CDR3 is 16 residues long. The CDR3 DNA is TGCGCCAGCAGCCCCCGTGGCGCAGCGGGAGGAGATACGCAGTATTTT. It encodes CASSPRGAAGGDTQYF.

V usage is TRBV3-1 (or the pseudogene TRBV3-2) and J usage is TRBJ1-1; the match to TRBD1 covers 7 bases. With V trimmed by 3 bases and J by 1 base, 2 bases remained unmatched. This CDR3 comprises 14 residues. CDR1 is LGHDT, CDR2 YNNKEL, per germline (reference sequence). For the CDR3, the DNA is TGTGCCAGCAGCCAGCAGGGGGGGAACACTGAAGCTTTCTTT. Its protein product is CASSQQGGNTEAFF.

The chain's CDR3 is CASSQVKAGYTGELFF. The CDR3 bases are TGTGCCAGCAGCCAAGTTAAGGCAGGGTACACCGGGGAGCTGTTTTTT. V and J are TRBV3-1 (or the pseudogene TRBV3-2) and TRBJ2-2; possible D gene TRBD1, 5 bases. Germline lookup yields CDR1 LGHDT and CDR2 YNNKEL (reference sequence). The CDR3 sequence is 16 residues long. Trimming removed 1 base from V and 3 bases from J, with 12 bases in between.

In its sample, this clone was seen once. This chain joins TRBV4-2 and TRBJ2-1, with a possible D match to TRBD2 (6 bases). With 0 bases removed from V and 4 bases from J, the gap between germline ends came to 10 bases. The V gene's germline CDR1 is LGHNA and CDR2 YNFKEQ. The CDR3 is made up of 15 amino acids. CDR3 nucleotides: TGTGCCAGCAGCCAAGAGCGGGACCTATACAATGAGCAGTTCTTC. Its protein product is CASSQERDLYNEQFF.

This clone showed up just a few times. The chain employs TRBV3-1 (or the pseudogene TRBV3-2) and TRBJ2-1, with 7 nucleotides matching TRBD2. CDR1 is LGHDT, CDR2 YNNKEL, per germline (reference sequence). This CDR3 region has 17 residues. The junction had 8 bases not matched to a gene; V was cut back by 0 bases and J by 3 bases. In nucleotides, the CDR3 is TGTGCCAGCAGCCAAGAGGGGCTAGCGGACGTCTACAATGAGCAGTTCTTC. This sequence encodes CASSQEGLADVYNEQFF.

This chain links TRBV6-6 with TRBJ2-5; 7 bases line up with TRBD1. Germline V gene data show CDR1 as MNHNY and CDR2 as SVGAGI (reference sequence). The CDR3 totals 15 residues. The V gene end was trimmed by 5 bases and the J gene end by 5 bases; junction bases not matched to a gene: 11. CDR3 amino acids: CASSPTGTEGETQYF. CDR3 nucleotide sequence: TGTGCCAGCAGTCCCACCGGGACAGAAGGCGAGACCCAGTACTTC.

The chain is built from TRBV6-4 and TRBJ2-6, with 8 positions matching TRBD1. V gave up 0 bases and J gave up 0 bases; unmatched junction bases: 4. CDR3 length: 18 amino acids. CDR1 is MRHNA and CDR2 is SNTAGT in the germline V gene. The CDR3 DNA reads as TGTGCCAGCAGTGACTCGAACAGGGGGGCCTCTGGGGCCAACGTCCTGACTTTC. Its translation is CASSDSNRGASGANVLTF.

This clone has a handful of counts. The rearrangement links TRBV28 to TRBJ1-3; D is perhaps TRBD1 (5 bases). Deletions cut 6 bases from V and 2 bases from J, with 14 bases between. The CDR3 sequence is 15 residues long. Per germline, CDR1 MDHEN and CDR2 SYDVKM. The CDR3 DNA follows: TGTGCCAGCAGGGGATCAGGGTTCCCTGGAAACACCATATATTTT. It encodes CASRGSGFPGNTIYF.

The DNA for the CDR3 is TGTGCCAGCAGCTTGGGAGATCAGCCCCAGCATTTT. It yields the protein CASSLGDQPQHF. The genes are TRBV5-4 and TRBJ1-5; D unclear. The CDR3 runs 12 residues. Germline V gene data show CDR1 as SGHNT and CDR2 as YYREEE (reference sequence). Trimming took off 0 bases at V and 5 bases at J, with 3 bases between the two ends.

This chain joins TRBV14 and TRBJ2-7; TRBD2 agrees at 8 bases. The germline CDR1 and CDR2 sequences are SGHDN and FVKESK. V shed 1 base and J 5 bases; nucleotides not matched to a gene: 4. The CDR3 consists of 14 residues. The CDR3 spells CASSQGAGANEQYF. Written as DNA, the CDR3 is TGTGCCAGCAGCCAAGGAGCGGGAGCAAACGAGCAGTACTTC.

V gene TRBV5-1 combines with J gene TRBJ2-4; 7 bases are a match to TRBD2. J gave up 8 bases and V 0 bases, and 5 bases lay outside the gene matches. Germline CDR1 and CDR2: SGHRS and YFSETQ. The CDR3 consists of 14 residues. The DNA of the CDR3 is TGCGCCAGCAGCTTGGAGCAGGGAGGGGACATTCAGTACTTC. Protein sequence: CASSLEQGGDIQYF. The full variable domain, in which reference TRBV5-1 and TRBJ2-4 provide the parts outside the CDR3, is KAGVTQTPRYLIKTRGQQVTLSCSPISGHRSVSWYQQTPGQGLQFLFEYFSETQRNKGNFPGRFSGRQFSNSRSEMNVSTLELGDSALYLCASSLEQGGDIQYFGAGTRLSVL.

This clone was seen a few times. The chain recombines TRBV19 with TRBJ2-7, with 8 positions matching TRBD1. Germline V gives CDR1 LNHDA, CDR2 SQIVND (reference sequence). Germline trimming cut 2 bases from V and 5 bases from J; bases unmatched to any gene: 11. This CDR3 is 16 amino acids long. In nucleotides, the CDR3 is TGTGCCAGTAGTATAACCTCGGGCAGGGGGCTTCACGAGCAGTACTTC. Protein product: CASSITSGRGLHEQYF.

The chain combines TRBV2 with TRBJ1-2, with 8 bases fitting TRBD1. Per the germline V gene, CDR1 is SNHLY and CDR2 is FYNNEI. The length of the CDR3 is 14 residues. With V trimmed by 5 bases and J by 0 bases, 2 bases remained unmatched. The CDR3 nucleotides read TGTGCCAGCAGTTTGGGACAGGCTAACTATGGCTACACCTTC. This encodes CASSLGQANYGYTF.

The chain couples TRBV6-5 to TRBJ2-7; 7 positions match TRBD1. The CDR3 is made up of 13 amino acids. V was clipped by 6 bases and J by 4 bases; unmatched bases: 6. Germline V gives CDR1 MNHEY, CDR2 SVGAGI. The CDR3 sequence is CASRVTGSYEQYF. Written as DNA, the CDR3 is TGTGCCAGCAGGGTGACAGGGTCGTACGAGCAGTACTTC.

The chain combines TRBV27 with TRBJ2-1; 15 nucleotides align to TRBD2. The V gene's germline CDR1 is MNHEY and CDR2 SMNVEV (reference sequence). V was pared by 0 bases and J by 7 bases, with 4 bases of the junction left unmatched. CDR3 length equals 17 residues. The chain's CDR3 is CASSLSGGTSGRNEQFF. The CDR3, as DNA: TGTGCCAGCAGTTTATCGGGCGGGACTAGCGGGAGGAATGAGCAGTTCTTC.

The chain joins TRBV19 to TRBJ2-4; D may be TRBD1 (6 bases). The CDR3 spans 15 residues. V dropped 3 bases and J dropped 3 bases, with 12 bases sitting between them. Per germline, CDR1 LNHDA and CDR2 SQIVND (reference sequence). DNA for the CDR3: TGTGCCAGTAGTATGGAGACAGGCAACAAAAACATTCAGTACTTC. It translates to CASSMETGNKNIQYF.

The V call is TRBV5-4, the J call TRBJ2-3, with D perhaps TRBD2 (6 bases). Germline CDR1 SGHNT, CDR2 YYREEE (reference sequence). The CDR3 spans 15 residues. Trimming left V 0 bases short and J 2 bases short, with 10 bases between. The chain's CDR3 is CASSLGGENTDTQYF. Written as DNA, the CDR3 is TGTGCCAGCAGCTTGGGGGGGGAGAACACAGATACGCAGTATTTT.

The chain carries TRBV23-1 and TRBJ2-7; D possibly corresponds to TRBD1 (7 bases). TRBV23-1 is sorted into the ORF group, with uncertain function. This CDR3 contains 17 residues. The V and J ends lost 4 bases and 4 bases respectively, with 23 bases between them. The CDR3 protein is CASSRMGQLQGRYEQYF. The CDR3 DNA sequence: TGCGCCAGCAGTCGGATGGGACAGCTCCAAGGGAGGTACGAGCAGTACTTC.

This chain connects TRBV5-1 to TRBJ2-7; 8 nucleotides line up with TRBD1. Germline V gives CDR1 SGHRS, CDR2 YFSETQ. The CDR3 covers 16 residues. Unmatched junction bases numbered 13, after V lost 4 bases and J lost 4 bases. CDR3 residues: CASSPLEDRVSYEQYF. The CDR3 DNA is TGCGCCAGCAGCCCACTGGAGGACAGGGTTTCGTACGAGCAGTACTTC.

V gene TRBV24-1 combines with J gene TRBJ2-3; 12 nucleotides line up with TRBD2. Germline V gives CDR1 KGHDR, CDR2 SFDVKD. The CDR3 spans 18 residues. V dropped 3 bases and J dropped 0; count of bases not matched to a gene: 6. Here the CDR3 reads CATSDPKLAGGSTDTQYF. The CDR3 coding sequence is TGTGCCACCAGTGATCCAAAACTAGCGGGAGGCAGCACAGATACGCAGTATTTT.

This sequence joins TRBV11-2 and TRBJ2-1, with TRBD2 identical over 10 bases. This CDR3 has 15 residues. Germline V CDR1 and CDR2: SGHAT, FQNNGV. The trim removed 3 bases at V and 6 bases at J, leaving 5 bases unmatched. Here the CDR3 DNA reads TGTGCCAGCAGCTTCGGGACTAGCGATACCAATGAGCAGTTCTTC. Protein product: CASSFGTSDTNEQFF.

J is TRBJ2-5 and V is TRBV24-1; TRBD2 agrees at 7 bases. V dropped 4 bases and J dropped 0; count of bases not matched to a gene: 7. Germline CDR1 KGHDR, CDR2 SFDVKD. The CDR3 is 16 residues long. The CDR3, as DNA: TGTGCCACCAGTGACTTTACTAGCGAGGACCAAGAGACCCAGTACTTC. Its protein product is CATSDFTSEDQETQYF.

As DNA, the CDR3 is TGTGCCAGCAGCCCGACAGGGGAGGGGGATTCACCCCTCCACTTT. This encodes CASSPTGEGDSPLHF. V and J are TRBV7-9 and TRBJ1-6, with 8 bases that match TRBD1. The V gene's germline CDR1 is SEHNR and CDR2 FQNEAQ (reference sequence). With 5 bases clipped from V and 8 bases from J, the junction kept 8 bases outside the gene matches. CDR3 length: 15 residues.

In DNA, the CDR3 is TGCGCCAGCATGTATGCAGGGTACCAAGAGACCCAGTACTTC. Translated: CASMYAGYQETQYF. The chain links TRBV5-1 to TRBJ2-5; D might be TRBD1 (5 bases). The CDR3 loop spans 14 amino acids. Trimming took 6 bases from V and 0 from J, leaving 12 bases between them. The germline V gene has CDR1 SGHRS and CDR2 YFSETQ. Full variable domain (rest looked up from reference TRBV5-1 and TRBJ2-5): KAGVTQTPRYLIKTRGQQVTLSCSPISGHRSVSWYQQTPGQGLQFLFEYFSETQRNKGNFPGRFSGRQFSNSRSEMNVSTLELGDSALYLCASMYAGYQETQYFGPGTRLLVL.